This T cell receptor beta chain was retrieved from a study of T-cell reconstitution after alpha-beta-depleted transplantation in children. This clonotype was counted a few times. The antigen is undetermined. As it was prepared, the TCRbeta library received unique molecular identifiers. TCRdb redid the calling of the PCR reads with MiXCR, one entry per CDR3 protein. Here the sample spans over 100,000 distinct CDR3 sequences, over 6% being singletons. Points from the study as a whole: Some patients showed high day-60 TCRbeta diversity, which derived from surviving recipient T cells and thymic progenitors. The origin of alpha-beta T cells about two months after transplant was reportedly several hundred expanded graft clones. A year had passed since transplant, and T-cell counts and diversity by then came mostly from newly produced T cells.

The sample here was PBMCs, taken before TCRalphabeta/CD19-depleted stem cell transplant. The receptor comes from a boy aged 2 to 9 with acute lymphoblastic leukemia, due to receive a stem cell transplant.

The CDR3 loop reads CASSEAGADQPQHF. Here the CDR3 DNA reads TGTGCCAGCAGTGAAGCGGGGGCAGATCAGCCCCAGCATTTT. The chain joins TRBV2 to TRBJ1-5, with a weak D call TRBD1 (6 bases). Per germline, CDR1 SNHLY and CDR2 FYNNEI. This CDR3 spans 14 amino acids. The germline V and J ends were trimmed by 0 bases and 5 bases, with 8 bases remaining between them.